This T cell receptor (beta chain) was captured in a study of B cell selection in AIRE deficiency (dated by TCRdb to between 2018 and 2021). With respect to the entire study: A comparison of TCRbeta repertoires of sorted blood CD4+ conventional T cells and regulatory T cells was made between AIRE-deficient patients and healthy controls. The TCR-sequenced cohort comprised about 5 AIRE-deficient APECED patients and about 5 healthy control donors. Overall results and qualifications from the work: In AIRE-deficient patients, Tconv and Treg cells had TCRBV gene usage, CDR3 length and TCR diversity comparable to those in healthy donors. Roughly a third of the Treg TCRbeta sequences shared among healthy donors turned up in patient Tconv cells, suggesting that Treg-biased clones are diverted into the Tconv compartment. CDR3s were shorter in shared Treg sequences, reflecting a bias toward rearrangements that have few non-templated nucleotide insertions. Only TCRbeta chains were sequenced, and 36.6% of the Treg sequences shared among healthy donors were also detected in healthy Tconv cells, possibly owing to differing TCRalpha chains. Among a few thousand shared Treg TCRbeta sequences, 25% to 40% were shared exclusively among healthy donors and around 9.2% exclusively among patients, which suggests that Treg selection is less efficient in the absence of AIRE.

Concerning this clone itself: Its antigen target is currently unknown. No base-level quality is on record; no much larger clone is a single base apart.

TCRbeta chain sequencing was performed with the immunoSEQ platform. In the source study's methods: Pooled Treg repertoires yielded about 6.2x10^4 distinct TCRbeta sequences from patients and 85,000 to 100,000 from healthy donors. Treg TCRbeta sequences shared by two or more individuals were defined as public, and these public Treg TCRbeta sequences were subsequently searched for in Tconv repertoires. Group differences were tested with Mann-Whitney U tests and Bonferroni-Dunn correction in GraphPad Prism 7.03. Imported from immuneACCESS, the table was reduced by TCRdb to in-frame sequences with V and J called. These copies leave out some clones; in studies compared against another copy, an unresolved V gene accounts for under half, and the cause of the remainder is not known. D and trimming were read from the DNA, whereas the V and J calls and clone size are those reported in that table. In all, the sample holds about 14,000 clones, and about 92% of those were seen once. The ten largest clones take up 0.85% to 1.2% of the sample.

CD4+CD25hiCD127low/negative cells were sorted as the regulatory T cell population. The AIRE-deficient patients had APECED syndrome. A FACSAria flow cytometer was used to sort the Tconv and Treg cells intended for TCRbeta sequencing. The sorted cells went into 5-ml round-bottom polystyrene tubes, and the dry cell pellets were then frozen at -80 degrees C until sequencing. This receptor was obtained from a human donor with AIRE deficiency. Sequencing used Tregs sorted from PBMCs.

The nucleotide sequence is TGTGCCAGCAGTGAGAGGGAGGGCGAGCAGTACTTC. Translation gives CASSEREGEQYF. The chain was built from TRBV2 and TRBJ2-7; 7 central bases correspond to TRBD2. CDR1 and CDR2 are drawn from the germline V gene: SNHLY, FYNNEI. The CDR3 measures 12 amino acids from cysteine to phenylalanine. Only CDR3 DNA remains: 36 bases, in frame from the first base. The V end gives up 3 bases and the J end 6 bases, leaving 2 bases in the junction not matched to a gene. With the portions outside the CDR3 filled from the reference TRBV2 and TRBJ2-7 genes, the complete variable region becomes EPEVTQTPSHQVTQMGQEVILRCVPISNHLYFYWYRQILGQKVEFLVSFYNNEISEKSEIFDDQFSVERPDGSNFTLKIRSTKLEDSAMYFCASSEREGEQYFGPGTRLTVT.